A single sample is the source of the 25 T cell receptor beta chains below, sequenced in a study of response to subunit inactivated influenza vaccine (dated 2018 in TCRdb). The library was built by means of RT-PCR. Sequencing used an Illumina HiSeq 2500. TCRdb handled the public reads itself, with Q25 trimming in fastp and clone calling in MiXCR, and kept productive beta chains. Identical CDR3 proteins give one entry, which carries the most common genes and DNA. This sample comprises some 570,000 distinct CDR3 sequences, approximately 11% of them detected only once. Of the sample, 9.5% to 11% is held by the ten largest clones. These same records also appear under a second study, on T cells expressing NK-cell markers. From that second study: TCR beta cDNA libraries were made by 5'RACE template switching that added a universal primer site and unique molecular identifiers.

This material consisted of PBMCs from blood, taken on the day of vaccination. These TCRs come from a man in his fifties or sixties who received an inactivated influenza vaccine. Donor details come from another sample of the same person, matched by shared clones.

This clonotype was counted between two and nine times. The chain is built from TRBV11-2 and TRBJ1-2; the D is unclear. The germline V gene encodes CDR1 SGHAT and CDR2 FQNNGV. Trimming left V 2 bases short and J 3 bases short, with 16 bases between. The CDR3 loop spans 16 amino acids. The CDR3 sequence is CASSLWVQSSYYGYTF. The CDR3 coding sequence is TGTGCCAGCAGCTTATGGGTGCAGAGTTCATACTATGGCTACACCTTC.

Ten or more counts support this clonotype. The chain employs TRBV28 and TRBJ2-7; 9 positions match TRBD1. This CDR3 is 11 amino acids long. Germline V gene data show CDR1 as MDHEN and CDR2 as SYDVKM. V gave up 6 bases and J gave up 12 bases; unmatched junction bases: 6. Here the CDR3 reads CASSYGTGWYF. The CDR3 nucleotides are TGTGCCAGCAGCTACGGGACAGGGTGGTACTTC.

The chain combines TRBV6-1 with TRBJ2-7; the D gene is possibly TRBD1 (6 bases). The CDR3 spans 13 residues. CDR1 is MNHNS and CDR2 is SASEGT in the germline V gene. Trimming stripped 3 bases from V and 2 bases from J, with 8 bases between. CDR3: CASSEPGAYEQYF. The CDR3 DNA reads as TGTGCCAGCAGTGAGCCAGGGGCCTACGAGCAGTACTTC.

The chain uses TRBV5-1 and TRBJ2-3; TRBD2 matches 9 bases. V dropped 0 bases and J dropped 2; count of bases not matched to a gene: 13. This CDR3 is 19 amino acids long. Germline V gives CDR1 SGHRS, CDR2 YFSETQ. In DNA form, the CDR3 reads TGCGCCAGCAGCTTGGCCGCATTTGCTCGCGGGGGGGCCACAGATACGCAGTATTTT. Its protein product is CASSLAAFARGGATDTQYF. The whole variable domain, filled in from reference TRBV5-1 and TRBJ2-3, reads KAGVTQTPRYLIKTRGQQVTLSCSPISGHRSVSWYQQTPGQGLQFLFEYFSETQRNKGNFPGRFSGRQFSNSRSEMNVSTLELGDSALYLCASSLAAFARGGATDTQYFGPGTRLTVL.

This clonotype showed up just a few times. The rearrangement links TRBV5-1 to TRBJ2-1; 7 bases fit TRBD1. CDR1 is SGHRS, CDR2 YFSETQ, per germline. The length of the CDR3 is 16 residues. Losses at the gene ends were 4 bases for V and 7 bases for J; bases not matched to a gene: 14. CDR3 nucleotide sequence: TGCGCCAGCAGCCCCGATGTGAGGGGGCTAACAAATGAGCAGTTCTTC. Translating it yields CASSPDVRGLTNEQFF.

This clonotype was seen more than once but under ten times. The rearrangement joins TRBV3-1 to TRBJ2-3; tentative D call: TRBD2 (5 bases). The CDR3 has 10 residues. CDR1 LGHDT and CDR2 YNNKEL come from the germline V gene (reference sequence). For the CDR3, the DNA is TGTGCAGCGGGCACAGATACGCAGTATTTT. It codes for CAAGTDTQYF.

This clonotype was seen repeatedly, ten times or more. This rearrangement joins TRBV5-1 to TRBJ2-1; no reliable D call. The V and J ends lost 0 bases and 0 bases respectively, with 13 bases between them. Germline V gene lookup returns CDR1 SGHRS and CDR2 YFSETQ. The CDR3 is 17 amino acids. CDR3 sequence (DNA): TGCGCCAGCAGCTTGGAAGGTTGGCTGAGCTCCTACAATGAGCAGTTCTTC. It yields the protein CASSLEGWLSSYNEQFF.

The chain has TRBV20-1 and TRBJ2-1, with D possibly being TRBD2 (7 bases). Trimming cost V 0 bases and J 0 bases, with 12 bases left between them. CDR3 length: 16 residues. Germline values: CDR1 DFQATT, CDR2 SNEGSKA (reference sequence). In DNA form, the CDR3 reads TGCAGTGCTAGAGATGCCGGGGGGCCCTCCTACAATGAGCAGTTCTTC. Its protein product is CSARDAGGPSYNEQFF.

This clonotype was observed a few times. CDR3 residues: CASRPTSGGLTDTQYF. The CDR3 nucleotides read TGTGCCAGCAGACCAACTAGCGGGGGACTCACAGATACGCAGTATTTT. This chain connects TRBV9 to TRBJ2-3; TRBD2 aligns across 11 bases. The germline V gene has CDR1 SGDLS and CDR2 YYNGEE. This CDR3 comprises 16 residues. V shed 5 bases and J 2 bases; nucleotides not matched to a gene: 7.

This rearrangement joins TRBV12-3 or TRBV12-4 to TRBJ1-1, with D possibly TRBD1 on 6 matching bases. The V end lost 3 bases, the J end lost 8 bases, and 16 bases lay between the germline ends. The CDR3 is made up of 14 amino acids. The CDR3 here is CASSFGGGGPEAFF. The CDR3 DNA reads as TGTGCCAGCAGTTTCGGGGGGGGCGGACCAGAAGCTTTCTTT.

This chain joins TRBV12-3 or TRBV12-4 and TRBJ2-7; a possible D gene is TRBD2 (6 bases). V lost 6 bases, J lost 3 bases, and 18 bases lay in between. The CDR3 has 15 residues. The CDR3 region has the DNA TGTGCCAGCAGCTCCGGACCCCCCGGGAGCTACGAGCAGTACTTC. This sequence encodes CASSSGPPGSYEQYF.

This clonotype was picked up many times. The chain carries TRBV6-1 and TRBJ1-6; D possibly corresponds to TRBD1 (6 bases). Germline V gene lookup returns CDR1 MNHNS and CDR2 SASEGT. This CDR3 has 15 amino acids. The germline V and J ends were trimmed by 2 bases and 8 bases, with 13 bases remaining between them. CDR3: CASSERDTGYSPLHF. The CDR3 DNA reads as TGTGCCAGCAGTGAACGGGACACCGGCTATTCACCCCTCCACTTT.

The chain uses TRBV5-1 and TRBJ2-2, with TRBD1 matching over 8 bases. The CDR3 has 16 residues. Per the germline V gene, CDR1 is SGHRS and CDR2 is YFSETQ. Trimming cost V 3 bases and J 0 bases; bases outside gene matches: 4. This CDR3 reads CASSSGQGTNTGELFF. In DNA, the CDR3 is TGCGCCAGCAGCTCCGGACAGGGAACGAACACCGGGGAGCTGTTTTTT.

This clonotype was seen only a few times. CDR3 DNA: TGCGCCAGCAGCCAGGGACCTACAGGGGGTCGGGCCAAAAACATTCAGTACTTC. This sequence encodes CASSQGPTGGRAKNIQYF. The chain has TRBV4-3 and TRBJ2-4; 8 bases are a match to TRBD1. The CDR3 has 18 residues. Germline-derived CDR1 and CDR2 are LGHNA and YSLEER. Trimming took 3 bases from V and 1 from J; bases not matched to a gene: 11.

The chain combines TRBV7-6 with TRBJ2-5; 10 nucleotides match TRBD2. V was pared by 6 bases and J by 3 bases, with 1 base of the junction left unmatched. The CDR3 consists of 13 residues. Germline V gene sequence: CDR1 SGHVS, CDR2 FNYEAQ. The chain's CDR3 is CASSTSGKETQYF. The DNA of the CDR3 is TGTGCCAGCAGTACTAGCGGGAAAGAGACCCAGTACTTC.

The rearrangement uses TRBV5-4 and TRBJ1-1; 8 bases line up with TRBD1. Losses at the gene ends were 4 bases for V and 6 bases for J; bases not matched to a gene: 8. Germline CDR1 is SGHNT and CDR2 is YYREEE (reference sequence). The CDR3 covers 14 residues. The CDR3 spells CASSDAGGGAEAFF. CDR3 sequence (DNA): TGTGCCAGCAGCGACGCAGGGGGCGGGGCTGAAGCTTTCTTT.

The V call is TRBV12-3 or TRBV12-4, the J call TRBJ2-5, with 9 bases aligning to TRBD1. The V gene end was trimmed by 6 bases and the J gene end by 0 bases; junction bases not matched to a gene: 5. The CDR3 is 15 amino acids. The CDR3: CASRPGTGHQETQYF. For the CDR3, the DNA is TGTGCCAGCAGACCCGGGACAGGGCACCAAGAGACCCAGTACTTC.

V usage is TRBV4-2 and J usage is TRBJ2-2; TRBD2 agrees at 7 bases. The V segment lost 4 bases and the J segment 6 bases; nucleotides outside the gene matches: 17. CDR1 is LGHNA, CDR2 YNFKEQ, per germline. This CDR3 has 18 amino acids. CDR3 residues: CASSRSIGLDKLSGELFF. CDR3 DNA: TGTGCCAGCAGCCGGTCGATCGGACTAGATAAACTCTCCGGGGAGCTGTTTTTT.

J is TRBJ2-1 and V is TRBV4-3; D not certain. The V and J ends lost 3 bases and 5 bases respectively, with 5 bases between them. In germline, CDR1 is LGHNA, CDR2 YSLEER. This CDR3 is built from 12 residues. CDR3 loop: CASSHSHNEQFF. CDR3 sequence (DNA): TGCGCCAGCAGCCACAGTCACAATGAGCAGTTCTTC.

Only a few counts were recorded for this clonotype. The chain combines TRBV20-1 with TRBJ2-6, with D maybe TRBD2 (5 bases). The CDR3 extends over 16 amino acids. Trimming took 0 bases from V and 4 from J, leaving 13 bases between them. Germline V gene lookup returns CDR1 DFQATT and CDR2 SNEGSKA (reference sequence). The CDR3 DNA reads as TGCAGTGCTAGAGATTCCCGGGAACGGGGGGCCAACGTCCTGACTTTC. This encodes CSARDSRERGANVLTF.

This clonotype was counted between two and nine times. In DNA form, the CDR3 reads TGCAGCGTGAGGGACAGCCAAGGGGAGACCCAGTACTTC. Protein product: CSVRDSQGETQYF. This chain joins TRBV29-1 and TRBJ2-5; TRBD1 matches at 7 bases. Trimming took 6 bases from V and 5 from J; bases not matched to a gene: 9. Germline lookup yields CDR1 SQVTM and CDR2 ANQGSEA. The CDR3 is 13 amino acids.

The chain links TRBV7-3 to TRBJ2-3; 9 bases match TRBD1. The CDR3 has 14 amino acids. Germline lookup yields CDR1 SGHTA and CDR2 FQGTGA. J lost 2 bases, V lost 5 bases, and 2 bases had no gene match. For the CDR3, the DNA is TGTGCCAGCAGCCTACAGGGGGCCACAGATACGCAGTATTTT. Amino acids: CASSLQGATDTQYF.

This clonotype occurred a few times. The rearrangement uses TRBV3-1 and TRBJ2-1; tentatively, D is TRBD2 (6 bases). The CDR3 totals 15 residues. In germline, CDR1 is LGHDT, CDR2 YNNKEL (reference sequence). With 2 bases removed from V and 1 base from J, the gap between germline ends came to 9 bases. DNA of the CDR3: TGTGCCAGCAGCCAACTAGCGTTTTCCTACAATGAGCAGTTCTTC. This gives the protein CASSQLAFSYNEQFF.

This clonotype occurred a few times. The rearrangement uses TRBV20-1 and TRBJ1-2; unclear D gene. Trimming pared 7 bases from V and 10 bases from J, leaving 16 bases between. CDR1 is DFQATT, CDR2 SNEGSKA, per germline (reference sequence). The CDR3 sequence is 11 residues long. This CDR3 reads CSVLRRSIYTF. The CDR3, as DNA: TGCAGTGTTCTCCGACGGAGTATCTACACCTTC.

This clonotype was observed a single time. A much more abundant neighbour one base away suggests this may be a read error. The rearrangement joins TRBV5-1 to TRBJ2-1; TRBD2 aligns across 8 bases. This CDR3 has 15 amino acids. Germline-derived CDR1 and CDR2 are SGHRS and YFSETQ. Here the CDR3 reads CTSSWTGTSYNEQFF. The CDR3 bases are TGCACCAGCAGCTGGACCGGGACTAGCTACAATGAGCAGTTCTTC. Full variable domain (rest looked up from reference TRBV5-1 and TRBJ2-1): KAGVTQTPRYLIKTRGQQVTLSCSPISGHRSVSWYQQTPGQGLQFLFEYFSETQRNKGNFPGRFSGRQFSNSRSEMNVSTLELGDSALYLCTSSWTGTSYNEQFFGPGTRLTVL.